This T cell receptor (beta chain) originates from a study of human T cells and chemical hapten exposure. MiXCR, applied by TCRdb to the RACE reads, yields one record per CDR3 protein. The data show just under 350,000 distinct CDR3 sequences, 6% to 8.5% seen once. Noted time point: patch test 1, 2 weeks after DPC sensitization. Treatment denoted: therapeutic diphenylcyclopropenone sensitization with weekly scalp DPC. This clonotype was sampled from a woman aged 18-29 years with alopecia areata. Some clones in this sample may be carry-over from other donors' samples. The input for sequencing was whole blood, taken in connection with sensitization to the hapten diphenylcyclopropenone (DPC).

The CDR3 sequence: CASSLFRDQLLHF. The CDR3 DNA reads TGTGCCAGCAGCCTATTCAGGGACCAGCTCCTCCACTTT. This chain joins TRBV5-4 and TRBJ1-6; D possibly corresponds to TRBD1 (5 bases). V lost 4 bases and J lost 15, with 17 bases in between. The CDR3 length is 13 residues. From germline, CDR1 is SGHNT and CDR2 YYREEE (reference sequence).